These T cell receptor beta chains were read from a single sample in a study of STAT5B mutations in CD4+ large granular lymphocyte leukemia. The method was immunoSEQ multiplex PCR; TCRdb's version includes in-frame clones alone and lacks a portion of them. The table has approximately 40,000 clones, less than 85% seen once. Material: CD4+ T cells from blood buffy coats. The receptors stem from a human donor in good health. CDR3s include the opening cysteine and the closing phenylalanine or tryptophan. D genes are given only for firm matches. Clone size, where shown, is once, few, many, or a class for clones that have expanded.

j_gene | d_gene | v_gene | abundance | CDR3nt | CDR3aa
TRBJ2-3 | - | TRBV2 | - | TGTGCCAGCACTCTCGGGACTAGCACAGATACGCAGTATTTT | CASTLGTSTDTQYF
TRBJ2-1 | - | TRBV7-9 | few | TGTGCCAGCAGCTTAGTGTCTTACCAACGGGAGCAGTTCTTC | CASSLVSYQREQFF
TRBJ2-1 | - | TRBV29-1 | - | TGCAGCGTGGTGACTGATTCGAGCTCCTACAATGAGCAGTTCTTC | CSVVTDSSSYNEQFF
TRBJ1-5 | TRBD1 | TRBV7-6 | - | TGTGCCAGCAGCCCTACAGGGGGCGCGGGAAATCAGCCCCAGCATTTT | CASSPTGGAGNQPQHF
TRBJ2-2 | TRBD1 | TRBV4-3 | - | TGCGCCAGCAGCCAAGGGACAGGGCTCGGGGAGCTGTTTTTT | CASSQGTGLGELFF
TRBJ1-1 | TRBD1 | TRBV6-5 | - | TGTGCCAGCAGTTACTCGAATACAGGGGCGACTGAAGCTTTCTTT | CASSYSNTGATEAFF
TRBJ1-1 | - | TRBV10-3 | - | TGTGCCATCAGGGATCCCCTTGGAGGAGATGAGAACACTGAAGCTTTCTTT | CAIRDPLGGDENTEAFF
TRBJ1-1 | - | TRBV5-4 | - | TGTGCCAGCAACTCGTATCTCGGCACTGAAGCTTTCTTT | CASNSYLGTEAFF
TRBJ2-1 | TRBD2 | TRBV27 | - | TGTGCCAGCAATGGGGCGGCTAGCGGGAGGGTTGATGAGCAGTTCTTC | CASNGAASGRVDEQFF
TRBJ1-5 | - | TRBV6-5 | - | TGTGCCAGCAGTTACAGTAATACAGCGTGGTTGCCCCAGCATTTT | CASSYSNTAWLPQHF
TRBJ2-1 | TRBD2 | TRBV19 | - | TGTGCCAGCCGTACTAGCGGACCCTCCTACAATGAGCAGTTCTTC | CASRTSGPSYNEQFF
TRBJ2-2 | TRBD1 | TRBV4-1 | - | TGCGCCAGCAGCCAAGAAGGTCGGGACAGGGGTTACACCGGGGAGCTGTTTTTT | CASSQEGRDRGYTGELFF
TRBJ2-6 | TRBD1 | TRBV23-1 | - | TGCGCCAGCAGTCAGTTAGACAGGGACCTTTGCTCTGGGGCCAACGTCCTGACTTTC | CASSQLDRDLCSGANVLTF
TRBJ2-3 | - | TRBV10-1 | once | TGCGCCAGCAGTGAGTTTAGCACAGATACGCAGTATTTT | CASSEFSTDTQYF
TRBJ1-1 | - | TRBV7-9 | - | TGTGCCAGCAGCTTAGACGTTGAAGCTTTCTTT | CASSLDVEAFF
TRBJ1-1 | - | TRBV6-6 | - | TGTGCCAGCAGTTACTCCCCGGGATTAGCGAGTACTGAAGCTTTCTTT | CASSYSPGLASTEAFF
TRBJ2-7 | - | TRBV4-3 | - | TGCGCCAGCAGCCAACACTACAGTGGCGGGGACTACGAGCAGTACTTC | CASSQHYSGGDYEQYF
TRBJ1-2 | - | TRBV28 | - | TGTGCCAGCAGTTTACGGGACGGTAATGGCTACACCTTC | CASSLRDGNGYTF
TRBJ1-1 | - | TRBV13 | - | TGTGCCAGCAGCCGCGACAGGAACACTGAAGCTTTCTTT | CASSRDRNTEAFF
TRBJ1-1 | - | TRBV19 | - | TGTGCCAGTACCCACAATCGGGAAGAAGCAGAAGCTTTCTTT | CASTHNREEAEAFF
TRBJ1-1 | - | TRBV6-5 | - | TGTGCCAGCAGGTACGAAAGCACAGGGTCTGAAGCTTTCTTT | CASRYESTGSEAFF
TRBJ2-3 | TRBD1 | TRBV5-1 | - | TGCGCCAGCAGCTTGGTTCATGGGACAGACCGCACAGATACGCAGTATTTT | CASSLVHGTDRTDTQYF
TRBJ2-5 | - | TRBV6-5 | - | TGTGCCAGCAGTTACCCTCCGGGAGCGCGGGAGACCCAGTACTTC | CASSYPPGARETQYF
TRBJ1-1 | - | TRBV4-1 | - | TGCGCCAGCAGCCATCTGCTGGGAGGGCGGAGGAACACTGAAGCTTTCTTT | CASSHLLGGRRNTEAFF
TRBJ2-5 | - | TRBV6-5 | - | TGTGCCAGCAGTAGGACCCCCACGGAGACCCAGTACTTC | CASSRTPTETQYF
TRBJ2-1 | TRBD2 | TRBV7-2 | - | TGTGCCAGCAGCCTCGACTGGACTAGCGGGAGGGCCCCGTTCTTC | CASSLDWTSGRAPFF
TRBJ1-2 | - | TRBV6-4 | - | TGTACCAGCAGCCTTCGGTTAGGGGGGTCTGGCTACACCTTC | CTSSLRLGGSGYTF
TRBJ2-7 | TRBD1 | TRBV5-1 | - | TGCGCCAGCAGCCGGGACAGGGCAACCTACGAGCAGTACTTC | CASSRDRATYEQYF
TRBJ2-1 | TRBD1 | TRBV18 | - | TGTGCCAGCTCTCCCCAAACAGGGGGGAATGAGCAGTTCTTC | CASSPQTGGNEQFF
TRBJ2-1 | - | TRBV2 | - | TGTGCCAGCAGTGAATTAACGGTAGGAAACAATGAGCAGTTCTTC | CASSELTVGNNEQFF
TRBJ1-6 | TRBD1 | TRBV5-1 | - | TGCGCCAGCAGCATGGGACAGACTAATTCACCCCTCCACTTT | CASSMGQTNSPLHF
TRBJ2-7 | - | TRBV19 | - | TGTGCCAGTAGTATAAAACCCAGCGAGCAGTACTTC | CASSIKPSEQYF
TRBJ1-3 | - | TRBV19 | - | TGTGCCAGTAGCAATCAGGCTAACTCTGGAAACACCATATATTTT | CASSNQANSGNTIYF
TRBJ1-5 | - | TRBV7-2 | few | TGTGCCAGCAGCTTCGGGGGGAATAGCAATCAGCCCCAGCATTTT | CASSFGGNSNQPQHF
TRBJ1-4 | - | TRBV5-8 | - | TGTGCCAGCAGCGGGTTGGGGGGCGAGGAAAAACTGTTTTTT | CASSGLGGEEKLFF
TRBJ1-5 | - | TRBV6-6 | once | TGTGCCAGCCTACAATTGACCGGTAGCAATCAGCCCCAGCATTTT | CASLQLTGSNQPQHF
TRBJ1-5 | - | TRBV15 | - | TGTGCCACCAGCAGAGATGCTGGGGCGGGGGAGCCCCAGCATTTT | CATSRDAGAGEPQHF
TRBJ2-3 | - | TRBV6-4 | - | TGTGCCAGCAGTCCACTAGCTTCCGCAGATACGCAGTATTTT | CASSPLASADTQYF
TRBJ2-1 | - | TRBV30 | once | TGTGCCTGGGACTCCTACAATGAGCAGTTCTTC | CAWDSYNEQFF
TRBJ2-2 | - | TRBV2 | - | TGTGCCAGCAGCCGGGATGCGAACACCGGGGAGCTGTTTTTT | CASSRDANTGELFF
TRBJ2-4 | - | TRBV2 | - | TGTGCCAGCAGTGACAAAAACATTCAGTACTTC | CASSDKNIQYF
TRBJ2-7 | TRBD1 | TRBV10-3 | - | TGTGCCATCAGAGAACCGGGACAGAGCTCCTACGAGCAGTACTTC | CAIREPGQSSYEQYF
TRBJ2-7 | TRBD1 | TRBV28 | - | TGTGCCAGCAGTACAGGGGGGTCCTACGAGCAGTACTTC | CASSTGGSYEQYF
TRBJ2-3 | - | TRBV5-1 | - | TGCGCCAGCAGCTTGGTTGGGCGAGTCACAGATACGCAGTATTTT | CASSLVGRVTDTQYF
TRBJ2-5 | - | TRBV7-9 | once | TGTGCCAGCAGCCCCCGCAGGGCAGATCAAGAGACCCAGTACTTC | CASSPRRADQETQYF
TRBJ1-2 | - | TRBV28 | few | TGTGCCAGCACAAGCTTGACAGGTATCTATGGCTACACCTTC | CASTSLTGIYGYTF
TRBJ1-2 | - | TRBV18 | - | TGTGCCAGCTCACCAAACAGGGACGGCTACACCTTC | CASSPNRDGYTF
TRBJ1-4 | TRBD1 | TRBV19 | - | TGTGCCAGTAGTATGATTCAGGGGGCCTCTACTAATGAAAAACTGTTTTTT | CASSMIQGASTNEKLFF
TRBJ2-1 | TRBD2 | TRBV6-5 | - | TGTGCCAGCAGTTACAACCTGGGACTAGCGTCACATGAGCAGTTCTTC | CASSYNLGLASHEQFF
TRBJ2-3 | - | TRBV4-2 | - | TGTGCCAGCAGCCAGGGAGTTGTTACTAGCCCCACAGATACGCAGTATTTT | CASSQGVVTSPTDTQYF
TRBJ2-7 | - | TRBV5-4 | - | TGTGCCAGCAGCGAGGGGCGGTCCAGCGTCTACGAGCAGTACTTC | CASSEGRSSVYEQYF
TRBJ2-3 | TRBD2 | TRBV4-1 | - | TGCGCCAGCAGCCAAGATTCCGCCCCGGGACTAGCGGGCGTGGCAGATACGCAGTATTTT | CASSQDSAPGLAGVADTQYF
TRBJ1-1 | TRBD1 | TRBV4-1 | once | TGCGCCAGCAGCCGGACAGGGGAAGGCGGCACTGAAGCTTTCTTT | CASSRTGEGGTEAFF
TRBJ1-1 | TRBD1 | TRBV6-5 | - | TGTGCCAGCAGTTACTCTCAGGGGGCGGGGACTGAAGCTTTCTTT | CASSYSQGAGTEAFF